This T cell receptor beta chain came from a study of regulatory T cells in long-lasting Graves disease (dated by TCRdb to about 2021). At the level of the whole study: Newly diagnosed Graves' disease patients had taken antithyroid drugs for less than 3 months. Peripheral blood TCR sequencing and RNA sequencing compared persistent Graves' disease patients with newly diagnosed Graves' disease patients. The study was conducted in China and was registered as a clinical trial. A total of some 35 samples underwent TCR sequencing, from some 13 patients with persistent Graves' disease and some 20 patients with newly diagnosed Graves' disease. General study outcomes and caveats: Compared with newly diagnosed patients, patients with persistent Graves' disease had lower TCR Shannon entropy and fewer highly expanded clones, which suggests clonal expansion. As a limitation, the authors acknowledged that the small sample size may reduce accuracy. Sequencing and analysis were limited to the TCR beta chain. Preferential use of TRBV28, TRBJ1-2 and TRBJ2-5 was observed in persistent disease, whereas TRBV20-1 and TRBJ2-1 were favored in newly diagnosed disease. More public clonotypes were shared among persistent patients (about 2,800) than among newly diagnosed patients (966). The study examined only peripheral blood because the primary lesion, thyroid tissue, could not be accessed.

CDR3 length: 14 amino acids, cysteine to phenylalanine. The DNA shown is the 42-base CDR3, in frame from base 1. Cut back by 6 bases and 2 bases, the V and J ends lie 12 bases apart. CDR1 and CDR2, per the germline V gene, are MNHNS and SASEGT. Library construction relied on multiplex PCR. Data came from an Illumina HiSeq 4000. iRepertoire HTBI primers and Arm-PCR amplification of CDR3 regions were used to construct TCR beta libraries. PCR products were gel purified before sequencing. The authors' analysis ran thus. Gene usage analysis of CDR3 amino acid clonotypes relied on the 60 or so TRBV and 15 or so TRBJ segments identified across samples. Filtered high-quality paired reads were merged into contigs using COPE and FqMerger. BLAST was used to align contigs to the IMGT TRBV, TRBD and TRBJ reference genes, and CDR3 was defined following IMGT. Any clonotype with a frequency above 0.1% was counted as a highly expanded clone. Repertoire diversity was measured by Shannon entropy, and V-J evenness by the Gini coefficient. Public clonotypes were defined as clonotypes shared by more than one individual. TCRdb reprocessed the public reads (quality trimming at Q25 with fastp, clone calling with MiXCR) and kept in-frame beta chains. Every entry covers one CDR3 protein and lists the most common genes and DNA from its rows. These V and J calls are TCRdb output, not the study's own analysis. The sample has about 540,000 distinct CDR3 sequences on record, less than 15% of them singletons. Of the sample, roughly a tenth is held by the ten largest clones.

This clonotype was observed at least ten times. It has no known antigen specificity. Base quality data are lacking; no much larger clone is found one base away. The intended sense of this specimen's time point label: newly diagnosed GD, antithyroid drugs for less than 3 months. For both TCR sequencing and RNA sequencing, RNA was extracted from PBMCs using TRIzol. The diagnosis of Graves' disease followed American Thyroid Association guidelines. Patients for the study were recruited at an endocrinology department in Xi'an, China. From each patient, around 9.3 milliliters of peripheral blood was collected into an EDTA anticoagulant tube. Ficoll Paque Plus density gradient separation was used to isolate PBMCs, and no further T cell sorting was done. An Agilent 2100 Bioanalyzer and agarose gel were used to check RNA quality, and a NanoDrop 2000 was used to measure RNA concentration. A further study also used this sample, focusing on T cells in Graves' hyperthyroidism and ophthalmopathy. The second study, in turn, reports: Stable Graves' hyperthyroidism was defined as the absence of progression to ophthalmopathy over 18 months of follow-up. Hyperthyroidism patients were aged 18 to 65 years and newly diagnosed, with disease duration of less than 2 months. Any patient with an uncontrolled infection, another autoimmune disease, pregnancy or lactation was excluded. Diagnoses were based on clinical symptoms, serum thyroxine and TRAb, thyroid ultrasound and orbital computed tomography. For the first round of RT-PCR on the TCR CDR3, the HTBI primer set was used together with the Qiagen OneStep RT-PCR kit. Most expanded thyroid clonotypes (frequency above 0.001) were also found in blood, which suggests that blood repertoires may mirror thyroid immune responses. In cross-validation, a model built on a 13 V-J signature told ophthalmopathy apart from stable hyperthyroidism with approximately 90% sensitivity and around 83% specificity, and in testing the same model reached 80%/75%. In validation, the model predicted progression to ophthalmopathy a median of around 6.5 months before onset, with roughly 71% sensitivity and nearly 75% specificity. To identify distinguishing TCR V-J signatures, a discovery cohort of 90 to 100 patients was used, comprising approximately 40 with Graves' ophthalmopathy and 57 with stable Graves' hyperthyroidism. Whether ophthalmopathy could be predicted prospectively was tested in an independent validation cohort made up of about 20 hyperthyroidism patients plus 17 patients who later progressed to ophthalmopathy. The approximately 97 discovery patients were randomly divided into training and test sets at a 7:3 ratio. In addition, the study compared T-cell repertoires in thyroid tissue and in blood from roughly 6 Graves' hyperthyroidism patients. After blood sampling, hyperthyroidism patients were treated with methimazole at a starting dose of 30 mg daily, and ophthalmopathy patients were treated with high-dose intravenous methylprednisolone. Libraries were constructed in a second round of multiplex PCR, after which size selection and purification were carried out. Paired-end sequencing of the libraries was performed with 100 bp reads on an Illumina HiSeq2000. Raw data were processed with SOAPnuke, discarding reads with adapters, uncalled bases, mean Phred below 15, or no exact constant-primer or identifier match. High-quality paired reads were merged using COPE v1.2.5, and each unique nucleotide sequence was defined as a clonotype. MiTCR v1.1 was used to align the clonotypes against IMGT TRBV, TRBD and TRBJ reference segments. Analysis was restricted to V-J combinations with a frequency above 0.0001, which covered roughly 99% of repertoires. The TCS score was defined as F50 (clonal expansion) divided by E x V (chaos), with BLOSUM62-based TCRdist calculated between CDR3 peptides within each V-J. Welch's t-statistics and random forest reduced fewer than 550 V-J features to about 12, which were used in a naive Bayes classifier (R e1071). Sample size was not statistically predetermined, and blinding of investigators to group allocation was not performed. The paper describes TCR Vbeta CDR3 sequencing of more than 120 peripheral blood samples, made up of roughly 40 ophthalmopathy patients, 70 to 75 hyperthyroidism patients and 17 progressor patients.

Sequenced material: peripheral blood mononuclear cells (PBMCs), taken at new diagnosis, from a patient treated with antithyroid drugs. The rearrangement joined TRBV6-1 to TRBJ2-3; TRBD2 is a possible D gene, resting on 5 matching bases. The clonotype comes from a man younger than 40 with Graves disease. Donor details come from another sample of the same person, matched by shared clones. CDR3 loop: CASRPLGFTDTQYF. The nucleotide sequence is TGTGCCAGCAGACCACTAGGGTTCACAGATACGCAGTATTTT.